The entry below gives a single T cell receptor beta chain sequence along with its context. No antigen is known for it. The table came from immunoSEQ multiplex PCR; TCRdb's copy has only in-frame clones and leaves some out. The sample has more than 95,000 clones, approximately 88% seen once. The data are from a study of cytomegalovirus exposure and HLA in healthy donors. Study-wide background: A subsequent analysis stated that the 120 or so validation repertoires were run on the same platform as the roughly 700 first-cohort repertoires. Study-level results: For most TCR sequences rarity was the rule, although some public TCRs occurred in many donors. Confirmation was obtained in vitro that a few CMV-associated chains are specific for CMV antigens. The classifier, whose performance was assessed in both the original and validation cohorts, reportedly diagnosed cytomegalovirus status with high specificity and sensitivity.

The specimen sequenced was PBMCs. The origin of this receptor is a young man in good health and CMV-seronegative.

In DNA form, the CDR3 reads TGTGCCAGCAGTCTCGGACAGAACAATGAGCAGTTCTTC. It is translated as CASSLGQNNEQFF. The chain links TRBV11-3 to TRBJ2-1; possible D gene TRBD1, 6 bases. The CDR3 runs to 13 residues. V was trimmed by 6 bases and J by 5 bases, leaving 11 bases between them. Per the germline V gene, CDR1 is SGHNT and CDR2 is YENEEA.